The 23 T cell receptor beta chains below were found in one sample sequenced in a study of somatic mutations in cytotoxic T cells in rheumatoid arthritis. Repertoires were generated with immunoSEQ multiplex PCR, while TCRdb's copy carries only in-frame clones and drops some. The sample yields 17,000 or so clones, roughly 80% seen once. The sequencing sample was made of CD8+ T cells sorted from blood. All receptors derive from an adult with rheumatoid arthritis.

The chain is built from TRBV30 and TRBJ2-7; D not resolved. Germline loops: CDR1 GTSNPN, CDR2 SVGIG (reference sequence). The CDR3 runs 12 residues. The V and J ends lost 0 bases and 3 bases respectively, with 6 bases between them. The CDR3, as DNA: TGTGCCTGGAGTGTAAGGGTCTACGAGCAGTACTTC. Its protein is CAWSVRVYEQYF. Full variable domain (missing parts from reference TRBV30 and TRBJ2-7): SQTIHQWPATLVQPVGSPLSLECTVEGTSNPNLYWYRQAAGRGLQLLFYSVGIGQISSEVPQNLSASRPQDRQFILSSKKLLLSDSGFYLCAWSVRVYEQYFGPGTRLTVT.

J is TRBJ2-7 and V is TRBV6-1; no clear D gene. From germline, CDR1 is MNHNS and CDR2 SASEGT. V was trimmed by 4 bases and J by 2 bases, leaving 12 bases between them. This CDR3 region has 14 residues. The CDR3, as DNA: TGTGCCAGCAGTGGGTGGGCAGGCCCCTACGAGCAGTACTTC. As protein: CASSGWAGPYEQYF.

This clone was found once. The CDR3 coding sequence is TGCGCCAGCAGCTTGGGGACAGGGTTAATGTCTGACGAGCAGTACTTC. Protein sequence: CASSLGTGLMSDEQYF. This sequence joins TRBV5-1 and TRBJ2-7; 8 nucleotides match TRBD1. In germline, CDR1 is SGHRS, CDR2 YFSETQ. There are 16 residues in the CDR3. The J segment lost 5 bases and the V segment lost 0 bases, leaving 10 bases of the junction unmatched. Drawing the rest from reference TRBV5-1 and TRBJ2-7, the complete variable domain is KAGVTQTPRYLIKTRGQQVTLSCSPISGHRSVSWYQQTPGQGLQFLFEYFSETQRNKGNFPGRFSGRQFSNSRSEMNVSTLELGDSALYLCASSLGTGLMSDEQYFGPGTRLTVT.

This chain links TRBV11-2 with TRBJ2-1; TRBD2 is a possible D gene (6 bases). Germline CDR1 SGHAT, CDR2 FQNNGV. The CDR3 is made up of 15 amino acids. V lost 0 bases and J 8 bases, leaving 14 bases between the germline ends. The CDR3 loop is CASSLEGLSIDEQFF. As DNA, the CDR3 is TGTGCCAGCAGCTTAGAAGGACTATCAATCGATGAGCAGTTCTTC.

The chain joins TRBV9 to TRBJ2-1; D assignment may be TRBD1 or TRBD2 (5 bases each). The CDR3 is 17 amino acids. Germline V gene sequence: CDR1 SGDLS, CDR2 YYNGEE. V lost 0 bases and J lost 7, with 20 bases in between. Here the CDR3 reads CASSVATRGAAVNEQFF. DNA for the CDR3: TGTGCCAGCAGCGTAGCTACTAGGGGAGCGGCGGTAAATGAGCAGTTCTTC.

V and J are TRBV6-5 and TRBJ2-2; D gene uncertain. CDR1 MNHEY and CDR2 SVGAGI come from the germline V gene. This CDR3 is 13 amino acids long. The V end was cut by 8 bases, the J end by 2 bases, with 9 bases between. The CDR3 sequence: CASCGRNTGELFF. The CDR3 DNA reads TGTGCCAGCTGCGGCAGAAACACCGGGGAGCTGTTTTTT.

The chain uses TRBV10-2 and TRBJ1-2; D might be TRBD1 (6 bases). The CDR3 is 17 amino acids. Germline V gene lookup returns CDR1 WSHSY and CDR2 SAAADI. Between the trimmed V and J ends, which lost 3 bases and 3 bases, there was a span of 20 bases. In DNA, the CDR3 is TGCGCCAGCAGTGAAATCGTTGGGGGGGCGTCTTACTATGGCTACACCTTC. This gives the protein CASSEIVGGASYYGYTF.

The V call is TRBV5-6, the J call TRBJ1-1; possibly TRBD1 for D (6 bases). Germline V gives CDR1 SGHDT, CDR2 YYEEEE. V was cut by 4 bases and J by 3 bases, with 22 bases left in between. This CDR3 is 17 amino acids long. CDR3 sequence reads: CASSTTGFGGGDTEAFF. The CDR3 region has the DNA TGTGCCAGCAGCACCACAGGGTTTGGGGGGGGTGACACTGAAGCTTTCTTT.

This rearrangement joins TRBV12-5 to TRBJ1-6, with 9 bases matching TRBD1. J gave up 2 bases and V 5 bases, and 4 bases lay outside the gene matches. CDR1 and CDR2 (germline): LGHNT, FRNRAP. CDR3 size: 16 residues. The CDR3, as DNA: TGTGCTAGTGGTCCCGGGACAGGGACCTATAATTCACCCCTCCACTTT. Its protein product is CASGPGTGTYNSPLHF.

This chain connects TRBV2 to TRBJ1-1; D is unclear. CDR3 length equals 15 residues. CDR1 SNHLY and CDR2 FYNNEI come from the germline V gene. V lost 3 bases, J lost 0 bases, and 11 bases lay in between. For the CDR3, the DNA is TGTGCCAGCAGTGATGCGGGGTACCTGAACACTGAAGCTTTCTTT. Amino acids: CASSDAGYLNTEAFF.

In this sample, this clone is medium-sized. The rearrangement joins TRBV6-1 to TRBJ1-6; tentative D call: TRBD1 (6 bases). V was pared by 6 bases and J by 0 bases, with 9 bases between. This CDR3 contains 15 residues. Per the germline V gene, CDR1 is MNHNS and CDR2 is SASEGT. The CDR3 sequence is CASRPDSSYNSPLHF. In DNA, the CDR3 is TGTGCCAGCAGGCCGGACAGCTCCTATAATTCACCCCTCCACTTT.

This chain joins TRBV4-1 and TRBJ2-3, with D tentatively TRBD1 or TRBD2 (7 bases each). Germline assignment: CDR1 MGHRA and CDR2 YSYEKL. The V end was cut by 6 bases, the J end by 0 bases, with 16 bases between. This CDR3 spans 16 amino acids. The DNA of the CDR3 is TGCGCCAGCAGTGACCCAGGGGGGGATAGCACAGATACGCAGTATTTT. Protein product: CASSDPGGDSTDTQYF.

The chain carries TRBV19 and TRBJ2-1; 11 nucleotides agree with TRBD2. Trimming removed 10 bases from V and 4 bases from J; junction bases left unmatched: 3. The CDR3 runs 13 residues. Germline CDR1 is LNHDA and CDR2 is SQIVND (reference sequence). The CDR3 nucleotides read TGTGCCACCCGGACTAGCGGGTACAATGAGCAGTTCTTC. As protein: CATRTSGYNEQFF. Filled out from reference TRBV19 and TRBJ2-1, the complete variable domain reads DGGITQSPKYLFRKEGQNVTLSCEQNLNHDAMYWYRQDPGQGLRLIYYSQIVNDFQKGDIAEGYSVSREKKESFPLTVTSAQKNPTAFYLCATRTSGYNEQFFGPGTRLTVL.

This sequence joins TRBV6-5 and TRBJ2-7; D uncertain. The CDR3 runs to 13 residues. The germline V gene has CDR1 MNHEY and CDR2 SVGAGI. Trimming shortened V by 3 bases and J by 5 bases, and 11 bases separated the two germline ends. CDR3 sequence reads: CASSYGRVDEQYF. CDR3 in DNA: TGTGCCAGCAGTTATGGAAGGGTCGACGAGCAGTACTTC.

The rearrangement links TRBV27 to TRBJ2-7; 7 bases are shared with TRBD1. V shed 6 bases, J shed 2 bases, and the junction held 1 base outside the gene matches. The CDR3 sequence is 12 residues long. The V gene's germline CDR1 is MNHEY and CDR2 SMNVEV (reference sequence). The DNA of the CDR3 is TGTGCCAGCAGGACAGGGCCCTACGAGCAGTACTTC. This codes for CASRTGPYEQYF.

In this sample, this clone turned up a few times. This chain links TRBV10-2 with TRBJ2-3; D perhaps matches TRBD1 (6 bases). The CDR3 has 16 residues. V lost 8 bases and J 0 bases, leaving 18 bases between the germline ends. The V gene's germline CDR1 is WSHSY and CDR2 SAAADI. The CDR3 reads CASRSPQDSSTDTQYF. CDR3 nucleotide sequence: TGCGCCAGCCGTAGTCCGCAGGACAGTAGCACAGATACGCAGTATTTT.

The chain is built from TRBV9 and TRBJ2-3; unclear D gene. CDR3 length: 15 amino acids. Trimming left V 3 bases short and J 1 base short, with 12 bases between. Per the germline V gene, CDR1 is SGDLS and CDR2 is YYNGEE. In DNA form, the CDR3 reads TGTGCCAGCAGCGCCTTCTCCCTCCGCACAGATACGCAGTATTTT. Translated, it gives CASSAFSLRTDTQYF.

This clone was recorded once. The chain links TRBV7-9 to TRBJ2-7, with D possibly TRBD1 on 6 matching bases. V dropped 5 bases and J dropped 6 bases, with 14 bases sitting between them. The germline V gene encodes CDR1 SEHNR and CDR2 FQNEAQ (reference sequence). The CDR3 spans 13 residues. DNA for the CDR3: TGTGCCAGCAGCGGCGGGCAGGGGACCGAGCAGTACTTC. Protein: CASSGGQGTEQYF.

The rearrangement joins TRBV15 to TRBJ2-3; TRBD1 is a possible D gene (5 bases). The germline CDR1 and CDR2 sequences are LNHNV and YYDKDF (reference sequence). Trimming cost V 8 bases and J 6 bases, with 24 bases left between them. The CDR3 totals 16 residues. Here the CDR3 reads CATGARSSQPPDTQYF. In nucleotides, the CDR3 is TGTGCCACCGGGGCGCGGTCGTCTCAACCCCCGGATACGCAGTATTTT.

This clone was seen only a few times. The rearrangement uses TRBV4-1 and TRBJ1-5; D ambiguous. The V gene's germline CDR1 is MGHRA and CDR2 YSYEKL. Trimming removed 4 bases at V and 8 bases at J, with 12 bases between. The CDR3 spans 13 residues. The CDR3 DNA is TGCGCCAGCAGCCCAAGGGATTTGGAGCCCCAGCATTTT. This encodes CASSPRDLEPQHF.

The genes are TRBV6-4 and TRBJ2-2, with 8 bases that match TRBD2. J gave up 3 bases and V 6 bases, and 0 bases lay outside the gene matches. The CDR3 is 13 residues long. Looked up from germline, CDR1 is MRHNA and CDR2 is SNTAGT. CDR3 DNA: TGTGCCAGCAGCGGGGGGGACACCGGGGAGCTGTTTTTT. Translation: CASSGGDTGELFF.

The chain joins TRBV7-9 to TRBJ2-1, with no clear D. The germline gives CDR1 SEHNR, CDR2 FQNEAQ (reference sequence). The V end was cut by 5 bases, the J end by 4 bases, with 9 bases between. This CDR3 spans 13 amino acids. Here the CDR3 DNA reads TGTGCCAGCAGCCAGACTGGATACAATGAGCAGTTCTTC. It codes for CASSQTGYNEQFF.

The chain links TRBV5-1 to TRBJ1-5; D possibly corresponds to TRBD1 (6 bases). The CDR3 runs to 15 residues. V was pared by 0 bases and J by 4 bases, with 11 bases between. Germline V CDR1 and CDR2: SGHRS, YFSETQ. CDR3 coding DNA: TGCGCCAGCAGCTTGGAGGGGGACCCGAATCAGCCCCAGCATTTT. Translating gives CASSLEGDPNQPQHF. The full variable domain, with the rest looked up from reference TRBV5-1 and TRBJ1-5, is KAGVTQTPRYLIKTRGQQVTLSCSPISGHRSVSWYQQTPGQGLQFLFEYFSETQRNKGNFPGRFSGRQFSNSRSEMNVSTLELGDSALYLCASSLEGDPNQPQHFGDGTRLSIL.